One sample yielded the 3 T cell receptor beta chains listed below, sequenced in a study of PD-L1 blockade in urothelial cancer. The sample's time point: pretreatment peripheral blood. The method was immunoSEQ multiplex PCR; TCRdb's version includes in-frame clones alone and lacks a portion of them. This table holds more than 45,000 clones, around 86% found once. Specimen: PBMCs, collected around atezolizumab (anti-PD-L1) treatment. The receptors derive from a man aged 50 to 60 with urothelial cancer.

V is TRBV2 and J is TRBJ2-5, with D tentatively TRBD2 (6 bases). The CDR3 has 13 amino acids. Germline assignment: CDR1 SNHLY and CDR2 FYNNEI. With 7 bases removed from V and 5 bases from J, the gap between germline ends came to 14 bases. The CDR3 region has the DNA TGTGCCAGCAAGGTTCAGGGAGGCGAGACCCAGTACTTC. It encodes CASKVQGGETQYF.

This chain uses TRBV9 with TRBJ2-5, with 7 nucleotides matching TRBD2. J gave up 7 bases and V 3 bases, and 6 bases lay outside the gene matches. The CDR3 extends over 13 amino acids. Germline V lookup: CDR1 SGDLS, CDR2 YYNGEE. CDR3 nucleotide sequence: TGTGCCAGCAGCGGAGGCGGGAGCGGGACCCAGTACTTC. It yields the protein CASSGGGSGTQYF.

V gene TRBV7-9 combines with J gene TRBJ2-1; 7 positions agree with TRBD1. Losses at the gene ends were 5 bases for V and 8 bases for J; bases not matched to a gene: 3. The germline gives CDR1 SEHNR, CDR2 FQNEAQ (reference sequence). The CDR3 spans 12 residues. The DNA for the CDR3 is TGTGCCAGCAGCACAGGGGCCTATGAGCAGTTCTTC. Encoded protein: CASSTGAYEQFF.